This T cell receptor beta chain was recorded in a study of control samples from healthy donors and cancer patients. Profiling relied on immunoSEQ multiplex PCR, and the TCRdb table lists in-frame clones only, not all of them. Here the sample spans 90,000 to 110,000 clones, 80% to 90% being singletons. The CDR3 sequence is 14 residues long. The ends lost 3 bases at V and 3 bases at J; junction bases unmatched: 3. Per the germline V gene, CDR1 is MNHNS and CDR2 is SASEGT. The specimen sequenced was blood. This chain connects TRBV6-1 to TRBJ2-3; 7 nucleotides agree with TRBD2. This clonotype was obtained from a woman in her forties or fifties in good health. The CDR3 nucleotides are TGTGCCAGCAGTGAGGGGACTACTACAGATACGCAGTATTTT. This sequence encodes CASSEGTTTDTQYF.